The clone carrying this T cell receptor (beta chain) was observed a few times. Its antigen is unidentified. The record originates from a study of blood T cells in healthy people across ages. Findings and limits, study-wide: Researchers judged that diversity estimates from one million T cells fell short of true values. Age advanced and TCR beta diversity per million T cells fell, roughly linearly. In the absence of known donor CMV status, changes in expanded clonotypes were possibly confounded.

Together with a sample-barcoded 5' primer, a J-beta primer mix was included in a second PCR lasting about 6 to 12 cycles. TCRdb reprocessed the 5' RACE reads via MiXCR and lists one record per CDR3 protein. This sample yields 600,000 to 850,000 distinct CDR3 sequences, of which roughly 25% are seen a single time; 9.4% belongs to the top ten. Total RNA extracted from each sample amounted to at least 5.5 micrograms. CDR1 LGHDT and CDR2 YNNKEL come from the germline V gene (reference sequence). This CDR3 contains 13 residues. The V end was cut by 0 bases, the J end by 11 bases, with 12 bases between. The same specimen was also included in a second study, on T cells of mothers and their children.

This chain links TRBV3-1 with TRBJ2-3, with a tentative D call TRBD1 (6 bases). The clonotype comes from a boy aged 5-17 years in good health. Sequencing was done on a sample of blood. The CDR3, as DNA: TGTGCCAGCAGCCAAGATTCCGGGACAAGGCAGTATTTT. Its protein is CASSQDSGTRQYF.